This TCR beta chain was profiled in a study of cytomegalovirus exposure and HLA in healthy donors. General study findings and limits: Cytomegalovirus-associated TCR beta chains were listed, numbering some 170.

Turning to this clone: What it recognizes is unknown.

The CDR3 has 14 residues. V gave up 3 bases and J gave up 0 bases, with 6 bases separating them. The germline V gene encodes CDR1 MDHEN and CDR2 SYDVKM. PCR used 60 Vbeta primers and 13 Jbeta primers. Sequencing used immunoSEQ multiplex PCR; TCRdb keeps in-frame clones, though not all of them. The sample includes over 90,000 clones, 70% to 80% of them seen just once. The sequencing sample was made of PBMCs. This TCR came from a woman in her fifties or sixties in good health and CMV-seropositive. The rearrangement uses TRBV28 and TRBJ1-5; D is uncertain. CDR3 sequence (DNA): TGTGCCAGCAGTTTGAGGATTAGCAATCAGCCCCAGCATTTT. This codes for CASSLRISNQPQHF.